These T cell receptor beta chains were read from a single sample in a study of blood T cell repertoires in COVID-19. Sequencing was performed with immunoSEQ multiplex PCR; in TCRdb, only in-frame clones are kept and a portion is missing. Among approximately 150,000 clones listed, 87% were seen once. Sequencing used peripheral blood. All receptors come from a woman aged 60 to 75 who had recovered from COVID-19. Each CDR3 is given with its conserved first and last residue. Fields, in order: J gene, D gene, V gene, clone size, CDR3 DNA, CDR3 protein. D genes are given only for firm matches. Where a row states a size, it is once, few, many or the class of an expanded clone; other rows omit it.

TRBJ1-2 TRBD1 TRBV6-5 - TGTGCCAGCAGTTACACACCACAGGGGCCCTATGGCTACACCTTC CASSYTPQGPYGYTF
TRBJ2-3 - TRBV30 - TGTGCCTGGAGTGTGGCCTTCATGACGCAGTATTTT CAWSVAFMTQYF
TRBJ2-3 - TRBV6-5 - TGTGCCAGCAAAAGCGGTGGTAGCACAGATACGCAGTATTTT CASKSGGSTDTQYF
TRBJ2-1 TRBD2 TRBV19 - TGTGCCAGTAGTATAGAAGGTCTAGCGGGGCGCCGAGAGCAGTTCTTC CASSIEGLAGRREQFF
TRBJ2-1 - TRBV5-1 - TGCGCCAGCAGCTTAACAGGGAGCAATGAGCAGTTCTTC CASSLTGSNEQFF
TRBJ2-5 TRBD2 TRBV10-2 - TGCGCCAGCAGTGAGTGGGGCGCGGGGGGGCAAGAGACCCAGTACTTC CASSEWGAGGQETQYF
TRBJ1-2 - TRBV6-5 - TGTGCCAGCAGTACCCAGGGGTCTAACTATGGCTACACCTTC CASSTQGSNYGYTF
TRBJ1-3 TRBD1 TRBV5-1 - TGCGCCAGCAGCTGGGGACAGGGAGCTGACACCATATATTTT CASSWGQGADTIYF
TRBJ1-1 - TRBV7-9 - TGTGCCAGCAGCTTATTGTCCTACCCGGACACTGAAGCTTTCTTT CASSLLSYPDTEAFF
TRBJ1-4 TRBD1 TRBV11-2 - TGTGCCAGCAGACGACCTGGGGGACAGGGGAAACTGTTTTTT CASRRPGGQGKLFF
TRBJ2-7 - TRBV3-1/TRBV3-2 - TGTGCCAGCAGCCAAGGACAGTTCTACGAGCAGTACTTC CASSQGQFYEQYF
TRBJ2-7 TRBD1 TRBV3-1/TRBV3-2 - TGTGCCAGCAGCTCAGCGGTCCCGGGACAGGGCAGACCCTCCTACGAGCAGTACTTC CASSSAVPGQGRPSYEQYF
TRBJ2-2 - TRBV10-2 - TGCGCCAGCAGTGGAGGGACTGCGAACACCGGGGAGCTGTTTTTT CASSGGTANTGELFF
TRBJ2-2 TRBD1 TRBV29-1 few TGCAGCGTCCGAAAAGCAACCGGGACAGGAGCCACCGGGGAGCTGTTTTTT CSVRKATGTGATGELFF
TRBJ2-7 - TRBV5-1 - TGCGCCAGCTCGAAGGCGCAGGCCTACGAGCAGTACTTC CASSKAQAYEQYF
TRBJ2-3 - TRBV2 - TGTGCCAGCAGTGAAGGCAGAGGGTTGGGTGGCGATACGCAGTATTTT CASSEGRGLGGDTQYF
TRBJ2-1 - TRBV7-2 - TGTGCCAGCAGCCGTTCCAGGTATGAGCAGTTCTTC CASSRSRYEQFF
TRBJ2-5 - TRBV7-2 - TGTGCCAGCAGCTTAGCCCCGGGGTCGGAGACCCAGTACTTC CASSLAPGSETQYF
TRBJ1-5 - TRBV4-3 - TGCGCCAGCAGCCAAGAGACAGGCGGCAATCAGCCCCAGCATTTT CASSQETGGNQPQHF
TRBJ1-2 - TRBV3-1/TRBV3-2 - TGTGCCAGCAGCCAGCGGGGTACCTATGGCTACACCTTC CASSQRGTYGYTF
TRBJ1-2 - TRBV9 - TGTGCCAGCAGCGACCAGGGGTCCGACTATGGCTACACCTTC CASSDQGSDYGYTF
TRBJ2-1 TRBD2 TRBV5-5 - TGTGCCAGCAGCTTGGTTAGCGGGAAGACCTACAATGAGCAGTTCTTC CASSLVSGKTYNEQFF
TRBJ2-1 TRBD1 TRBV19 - TGTGCCACCCAGGGGGCTCGTTACAATGAGCAGTTCTTC CATQGARYNEQFF